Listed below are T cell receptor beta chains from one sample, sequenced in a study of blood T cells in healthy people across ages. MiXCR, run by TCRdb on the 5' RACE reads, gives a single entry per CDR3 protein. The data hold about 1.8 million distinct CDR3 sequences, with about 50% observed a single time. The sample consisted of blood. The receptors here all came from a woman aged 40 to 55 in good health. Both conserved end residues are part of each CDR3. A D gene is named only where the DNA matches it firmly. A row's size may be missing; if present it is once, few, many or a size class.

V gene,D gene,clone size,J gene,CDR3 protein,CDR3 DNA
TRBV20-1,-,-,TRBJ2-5,CSAMGSGSWETQYF,TGCAGTGCCATGGGGAGCGGGTCTTGGGAGACCCAGTACTTC
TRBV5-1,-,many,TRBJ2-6,CASSLTASGANVLTF,TGTGCCAGCAGTTTGACAGCCTCTGGGGCCAACGTCCTGACTTTC
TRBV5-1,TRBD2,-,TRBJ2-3,CASSYRLAGGLDTQYF,TGCGCCAGCAGCTACCGACTAGCGGGGGGTTTAGATACGCAGTATTTT
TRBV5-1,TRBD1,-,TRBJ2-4,CASGLAGGVEQYF,TGCGCCAGCGGCTTGGCAGGGGGCGTAGAGCAGTACTTC
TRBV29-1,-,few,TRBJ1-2,CSVEKMRDGYTF,TGCAGCGTTGAAAAGATGAGGGATGGCTACACCTTC
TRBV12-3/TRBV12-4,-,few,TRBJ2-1,CASSLRGSEANEQFF,TGTGCCAGCAGTTTAAGGGGTAGTGAGGCCAATGAGCAGTTCTTC
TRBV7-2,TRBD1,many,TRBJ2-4,CASSLGTGLAKNIQYF,TGTGCCAGCAGCCTCGGGACAGGGTTAGCCAAAAACATTCAGTACTTC
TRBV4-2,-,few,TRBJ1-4,CASSQGTATNEKLFF,TGTGCCAGCAGCCAGGGTACGGCAACTAATGAAAAACTGTTTTTT
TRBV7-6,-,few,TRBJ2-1,CASSFTQLKDEQFF,TGTGCCAGCAGCTTTACCCAGCTTAAGGATGAGCAGTTCTTC
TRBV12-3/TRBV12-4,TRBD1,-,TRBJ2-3,CASSLNRGPYF,TGTGCCAGCAGTTTAAACAGGGGGCCGTATTTT
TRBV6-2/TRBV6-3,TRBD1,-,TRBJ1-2,CASSYQQGGGYTF,TGTGCCAGCAGTTACCAACAGGGGGGCGGCTACACCTTC
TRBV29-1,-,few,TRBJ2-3,CSARRDNTDTQYF,TGCAGCGCCCGTAGGGACAACACAGATACGCAGTATTTT
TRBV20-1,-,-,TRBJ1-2,CSARKSQGTKDYGYTF,TGCAGTGCCCGTAAGAGTCAGGGTACGAAAGACTATGGCTACACCTTC
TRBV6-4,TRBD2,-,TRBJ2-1,CASSYSGGGFNEQFF,TGTGCCAGCAGTTACAGCGGGGGCGGTTTTAATGAGCAGTTCTTC
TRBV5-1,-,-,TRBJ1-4,CTSSQLATNEKLFF,TGCACCAGCAGCCAGCTAGCAACTAATGAAAAACTGTTTTTT
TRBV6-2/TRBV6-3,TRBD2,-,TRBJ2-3,CASSYGASGSTDTQYF,TGTGCCAGCAGTTACGGGGCTAGCGGTAGCACAGATACGCAGTATTTT
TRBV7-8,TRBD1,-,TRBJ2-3,CASSLDRGKGTDTQYF,TGTGCCAGCAGCTTGGACAGGGGGAAAGGCACAGATACGCAGTATTTT
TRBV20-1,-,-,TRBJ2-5,CSARDGTKLAKNIRYF,TGCAGTGCTAGAGACGGGACAAAATTAGCCAAAAACATTCGGTACTTC
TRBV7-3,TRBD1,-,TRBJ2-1,CASSPGQGRTEQFF,TGTGCCAGCAGCCCGGGACAGGGGAGGACAGAGCAGTTCTTC
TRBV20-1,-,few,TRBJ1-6,CSASGGSTYNSPLHF,TGCAGTGCTAGTGGCGGGAGCACCTATAATTCACCCCTCCACTTT
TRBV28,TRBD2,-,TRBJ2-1,CASAPPPSGGPYNEQFF,TGTGCCAGCGCCCCCCCCCCTAGCGGGGGGCCCTACAATGAGCAGTTCTTC
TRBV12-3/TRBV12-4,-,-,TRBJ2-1,CARSFRQTYNEQFF,TGTGCCAGAAGTTTCAGACAGACATACAATGAGCAGTTCTTC
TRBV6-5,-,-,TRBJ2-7,CASSYTGPSYEQYF,TGTGCCAGCAGTTACACGGGGCCCTCCTACGAGCAGTACTTC
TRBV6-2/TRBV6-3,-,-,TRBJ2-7,CASSLGTNLIAYEQYF,TGTGCCAGCAGTTTAGGGACAAATTTGATCGCCTACGAGCAGTACTTC
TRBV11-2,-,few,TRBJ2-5,CASSFATQETQYF,TGTGCCAGCAGCTTTGCCACTCAAGAGACCCAGTACTTC
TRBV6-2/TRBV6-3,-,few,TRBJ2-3,CASSYGATSTDTQYF,TGTGCCAGCAGTTACGGAGCTACTAGCACAGATACGCAGTATTTT
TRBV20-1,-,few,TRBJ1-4,CSASRAANEKLFF,TGCAGTGCTAGTCGGGCGGCTAATGAAAAACTGTTTTTT